This T cell receptor (beta chain) stems from a study of OX40 agonist ivuxolimab in advanced cancers. Study as a whole: Mean age around 64 years, range roughly 23 to 79; just over 80% male. Earlier anti-PD-1, anti-PD-L1 or anti-CTLA-4 therapy was permitted; 40% had received some.

This table comes from immunoSEQ multiplex PCR, and its TCRdb copy is limited to in-frame clones, with some not included. The sample carries about 59,000 clones, about 87% recorded once. Per germline, CDR1 MDHEN and CDR2 SYDVKM. The CDR3 consists of 15 residues. V was cut by 9 bases and J by 7 bases, with 22 bases left in between. The investigators sampled blood at baseline, at cycle 4 day 1, and at cycle 7 day 1. The sequence derives from an adult with an advanced solid tumor such as melanoma, head and neck, liver or kidney cancer. The J gene is TRBJ2-1, the V gene TRBV28, with D possibly TRBD2 on 5 matching bases. The sequencing used CD4+ or CD8+ T cells sorted from blood, collected in a trial of the OX40 agonist ivuxolimab. This CDR3 is CASTSPLEPLNEQFF. The CDR3 DNA reads as TGTGCCAGTACGTCCCCACTAGAACCTTTGAATGAGCAGTTCTTC.